The 28 T cell receptor beta chains below come from one sample, sequenced in a study of Ad26.COV2.S vaccination and SARS-CoV-2 variants (dated by TCRdb to about 2021). Libraries were constructed by the immunoSEQ multiplex PCR assay. TCRdb took this table from immuneACCESS and kept in-frame rearrangements with V and J called. Such tables lack part of the clones; where checked against another copy, unresolved V genes explain under half of the gap, and the rest is unexplained. The sample records roughly 350,000 clones, around 88% of which are singletons. The ten largest clonotypes hold about 10% of the sample. Interpreted using the paper, the treatment or condition label stands for: around 19 received Ad26.COV2.S at low or high dose, single or two shots; about 5 received placebo; per-sample allocation not given. Repertoires of vaccine and placebo recipients were sequenced from samples collected on day 63 after the first injection.

Sequenced material: peripheral blood, taken in a trial of Ad26.COV2.S vaccine versus placebo. These TCRs come from a person between 18 and 59 years old who received the Ad26.COV2.S COVID-19 vaccine or a placebo.

The CDR3 region is CATSDRTGVQETQYF. DNA for the CDR3: TGTGCCACCAGTGACAGGACAGGGGTTCAAGAGACCCAGTACTTC. This chain connects TRBV24-1 to TRBJ2-5; the match to TRBD1 covers 9 bases. This CDR3 spans 15 amino acids. Germline assignment: CDR1 KGHDR and CDR2 SFDVKD. After removal of 4 bases from V and 2 bases from J, the junction contained 4 bases not matched to a gene.

Only one count was recorded for this clone. The CDR3 loop is CASTLGAATNEKLFF. CDR3 sequence (DNA): TGCGCCAGCACCCTAGGGGCTGCAACTAATGAAAAACTGTTTTTT. J is TRBJ1-4 and V is TRBV5-1; TRBD1 is a possible D gene (5 bases). With 6 bases removed from V and 0 bases from J, the gap between germline ends came to 12 bases. This CDR3 contains 15 residues. Germline V lookup: CDR1 SGHRS, CDR2 YFSETQ.

This sequence joins TRBV3-1 (or the pseudogene TRBV3-2) and TRBJ1-1; 9 nucleotides line up with TRBD1. Germline V gene lookup returns CDR1 LGHDT and CDR2 YNNKEL (reference sequence). CDR3 size: 15 residues. J was trimmed by 6 bases and V by 4 bases; bases with no gene match: 9. CDR3 sequence: CASSLYTRQGAEAFF. The CDR3 coding sequence is TGTGCCAGCAGCCTCTACACTAGACAGGGGGCTGAAGCTTTCTTT.

The chain couples TRBV5-1 to TRBJ2-1, with D perhaps TRBD1 (6 bases). Germline V lookup: CDR1 SGHRS, CDR2 YFSETQ. V was shortened by 4 bases and J by 9 bases, with 17 bases between the two germline ends. CDR3 size: 14 residues. The CDR3 bases are TGCGCCAGCAGCGTCATGACAGGCGCAGGTGAGCAGTTCTTC. Its translation: CASSVMTGAGEQFF.

The gene calls are TRBV10-3 and TRBJ2-2, with D uncertain. The CDR3 contains 13 residues. Germline V gene data show CDR1 as ENHRY and CDR2 as SYGVKD. Between the trimmed V and J ends, which lost 7 bases and 2 bases, there was a span of 8 bases. The CDR3 region has the DNA TGTGCCATCAAAGGAGAAAACACCGGGGAGCTGTTTTTT. Its translation: CAIKGENTGELFF.

The V gene is TRBV6-5, the J gene TRBJ1-2, with a tentative D call TRBD1 (5 bases). V was shortened by 6 bases and J by 8 bases, with 16 bases between the two germline ends. This CDR3 is built from 13 residues. Germline V gene sequence: CDR1 MNHEY, CDR2 SVGAGI. The CDR3 bases are TGTGCCAGCAGGAGGGGATCTTTCCCCGGCTACACCTTC. The encoded protein is CASRRGSFPGYTF.

The chain links TRBV13 to TRBJ2-7; either TRBD1 or TRBD2 may fit D (5 bases each). CDR3 size: 15 residues. V was trimmed by 5 bases and J by 0 bases, leaving 14 bases between them. Germline CDR1 and CDR2: PRHDT and FYEKMQ (reference sequence). CDR3 sequence (DNA): TGTGCCAGCAGCCCGGGACCGAGGAGCTCCTACGAGCAGTACTTC. This gives the protein CASSPGPRSSYEQYF.

The chain has TRBV5-4 and TRBJ2-2, with 10 bases identical to TRBD2. V gave up 3 bases and J gave up 4 bases; unmatched junction bases: 3. The CDR3 length is 15 residues. In germline, CDR1 is SGHNT, CDR2 YYREEE (reference sequence). CDR3 sequence: CASSSRLAGTGELFF. DNA for the CDR3: TGTGCCAGCAGCTCCCGACTAGCGGGCACCGGGGAGCTGTTTTTT.

This chain links TRBV14 with TRBJ1-1; TRBD1 might be the D (5 bases). This CDR3 spans 15 amino acids. Germline CDR1 and CDR2: SGHDN and FVKESK. Trimming removed 3 bases from V and 5 bases from J, with 16 bases in between. In nucleotides, the CDR3 is TGTGCCAGCAGCCAGAGGGCGGGGGGAGGTACTGAAGCTTTCTTT. Translating gives CASSQRAGGGTEAFF.

This chain links TRBV10-2 with TRBJ1-3; D not resolved. Trimming removed 6 bases at V and 4 bases at J, with 1 base between. Per germline, CDR1 WSHSY and CDR2 SAAADI. CDR3 length: 10 residues. The CDR3 reads CASRGNTIYF. The CDR3 DNA reads as TGCGCCAGCAGGGGAAACACCATATATTTT.

The chain uses TRBV5-1 and TRBJ2-1; TRBD2 is a possible D gene (6 bases). V was pared by 2 bases and J by 5 bases, with 14 bases between. From germline, CDR1 is SGHRS and CDR2 YFSETQ. This CDR3 is built from 15 residues. For the CDR3, the DNA is TGCGCCAGCAGCTTAGGTGGCGGGGTGCACAATGAGCAGTTCTTC. The encoded protein is CASSLGGGVHNEQFF. Combining the CDR3 with reference TRBV5-1 and TRBJ2-1 gives the whole variable domain KAGVTQTPRYLIKTRGQQVTLSCSPISGHRSVSWYQQTPGQGLQFLFEYFSETQRNKGNFPGRFSGRQFSNSRSEMNVSTLELGDSALYLCASSLGGGVHNEQFFGPGTRLTVL.

This sequence joins TRBV7-9 and TRBJ2-5, with a tentative D call TRBD2 (5 bases). V was clipped by 5 bases and J by 7 bases, with 8 bases between them. The CDR3 totals 11 residues. The germline CDR1 and CDR2 sequences are SEHNR and FQNEAQ (reference sequence). CDR3 in amino acids: CASSREWTQYF. The CDR3 coding sequence is TGTGCCAGCAGCCGGGAATGGACCCAGTACTTC. The full variable domain, with the rest looked up from reference TRBV7-9 and TRBJ2-5, is DTGVSQNPRHKITKRGQNVTFRCDPISEHNRLYWYRQTLGQGPEFLTYFQNEAQLEKSRLLSDRFSAERPKGSFSTLEIQRTEQGDSAMYLCASSREWTQYFGPGTRLLVL.

The chain uses TRBV6-2 or TRBV6-3 and TRBJ2-4; D remains ambiguous. This CDR3 has 15 residues. CDR1 MNHEY and CDR2 SVGEGT come from the germline V gene. V was cut by 4 bases and J by 0 bases, with 10 bases left in between. The CDR3 sequence is CASSSLMVAKNIQYF. DNA for the CDR3: TGTGCCAGCAGTTCGCTAATGGTAGCCAAAAACATTCAGTACTTC.

The CDR3 sequence is CASSLDGSGGANTGELFF. CDR3 nucleotides: TGTGCCAGCAGCTTAGATGGGTCGGGGGGAGCGAACACCGGGGAGCTGTTTTTT. The chain has TRBV11-3 and TRBJ2-2; 7 bases line up with TRBD2. CDR1 is SGHNT and CDR2 is YENEEA in the germline V gene. The trim removed 0 bases at V and 0 bases at J, leaving 7 bases unmatched. There are 18 residues in the CDR3.

V usage is TRBV3-1 (or the pseudogene TRBV3-2) and J usage is TRBJ1-1; D not certain. Germline loops: CDR1 LGHDT, CDR2 YNNKEL (reference sequence). The V gene lost 3 bases and the J gene lost 8 bases, with 13 bases spanning the gap. The CDR3 extends over 13 amino acids. CDR3 sequence: CASSHISGEEAFF. CDR3 DNA: TGTGCCAGCAGCCACATTAGCGGGGAAGAAGCTTTCTTT.

The chain uses TRBV19 and TRBJ1-5, with TRBD1 matching 8 bases. The V and J ends lost 3 bases and 5 bases, in that order; junction bases with no gene match: 3. Per the germline V gene, CDR1 is LNHDA and CDR2 is SQIVND (reference sequence). The CDR3 sequence is 14 residues long. The CDR3 sequence is CASSIQDRDQPQHF. For the CDR3, the DNA is TGTGCCAGTAGTATCCAGGACAGGGATCAGCCCCAGCATTTT.

V is TRBV2 and J is TRBJ1-1; no clear D gene. The CDR3 runs to 14 residues. V was pared by 3 bases and J by 1 base, with 9 bases between. Germline V CDR1 and CDR2: SNHLY, FYNNEI. The chain's CDR3 is CASSEATQNTEAFF. Here the CDR3 DNA reads TGTGCCAGCAGTGAGGCCACGCAGAACACTGAAGCTTTCTTT.

V gene TRBV27 combines with J gene TRBJ1-4; 10 bases match TRBD1. After removal of 7 bases from V and 5 bases from J, the junction contained 16 bases not matched to a gene. CDR1 is MNHEY, CDR2 SMNVEV, per germline (reference sequence). CDR3 length equals 18 residues. CDR3 in amino acids: CASNNLPSGTGENEKLFF. The CDR3, as DNA: TGTGCCAGCAACAACCTCCCTAGCGGGACAGGGGAAAATGAAAAACTGTTTTTT.

The CDR3 coding sequence is TGTGCCAGCAGCTTAGGGACCTCTGGGGCCAACGTCCTGACTTTC. Translation gives CASSLGTSGANVLTF. V gene TRBV5-8 combines with J gene TRBJ2-6, with D perhaps TRBD1 or TRBD2 (5 bases each). This CDR3 comprises 15 residues. Deletions cut 2 bases from V and 0 bases from J, with 6 bases between. Germline lookup yields CDR1 SGHTS and CDR2 YDEGEE.

This clone was detected once. This chain joins TRBV2 and TRBJ2-1; D uncertain. Germline-derived CDR1 and CDR2 are SNHLY and FYNNEI. The CDR3 sequence is 12 residues long. The germline V and J ends were trimmed by 8 bases and 7 bases, with 12 bases remaining between them. For the CDR3, the DNA is TGTGCCAGCTGTCCGACTCCAAATGAGCAGTTCTTC. The encoded protein is CASCPTPNEQFF.

DNA of the CDR3: TGTGCCAGCAGCTTAGGGGGGAGGAAGTCTGGAAACACCATATATTTT. Translation: CASSLGGRKSGNTIYF. The chain is built from TRBV7-2 and TRBJ1-3; maybe TRBD1 (5 bases). V lost 1 base to trimming and J lost 1 base, with 11 bases between them. Germline assignment: CDR1 SGHTA and CDR2 FQGNSA. CDR3 size: 16 residues.

This chain uses TRBV3-1 (or the pseudogene TRBV3-2) with TRBJ1-6, with TRBD1 matching over 9 bases. From germline, CDR1 is LGHDT and CDR2 YNNKEL (reference sequence). J was trimmed by 10 bases and V by 2 bases; bases with no gene match: 6. The CDR3 covers 15 residues. The CDR3 sequence is CASSQRTGDLSPLHF. The DNA for the CDR3 is TGTGCCAGCAGCCAAAGGACAGGGGATTTATCACCCCTCCACTTT.

The chain carries TRBV28 and TRBJ2-4; D possibly corresponds to TRBD2 (7 bases). Trimming removed 4 bases from V and 4 bases from J, with 20 bases in between. There are 17 residues in the CDR3. CDR1 and CDR2 (germline): MDHEN, SYDVKM. CDR3: CASSSGGAGVPKNIQYF. CDR3 nucleotides: TGTGCCAGCAGTTCTGGGGGGGCGGGAGTCCCGAAAAACATTCAGTACTTC.

This clone was counted only a few times. The chain carries TRBV7-2 and TRBJ1-5; a weak D match, TRBD1 (5 bases). In germline, CDR1 is SGHTA, CDR2 FQGNSA. The V and J ends lost 5 bases and 10 bases respectively, with 12 bases between them. The CDR3 is made up of 12 amino acids. The CDR3 bases are TGTGCCAGCAGCACCTCCACAGGTCCCCAGCATTTT. It yields the protein CASSTSTGPQHF.

As concerns this clone: One end of the junction is discordant with germline, which a read error may explain. This chain joins TRBV19 and TRBJ2-1, with 7 bases that match TRBD2. The germline V gene encodes CDR1 LNHDA and CDR2 SQIVND (reference sequence). The CDR3 loop spans 15 amino acids. The CDR3 is CASSISLATYTEQFF. CDR3 nucleotides: TGTGCCAGTAGTATATCACTAGCGACCTACACTGAGCAGTTCTTC.

This clone has only one observation. V usage is TRBV6-2 or TRBV6-3 and J usage is TRBJ1-3, with TRBD1 as a possible D gene (5 bases). The CDR3 is 15 amino acids. V was pared by 6 bases and J by 0 bases, with 12 bases between. Germline V gene sequence: CDR1 MNHEY, CDR2 SVGEGT. The CDR3 reads CASSLGTNSGNTIYF. In nucleotides, the CDR3 is TGTGCCAGCAGCCTGGGGACGAACTCTGGAAACACCATATATTTT.

Only a few counts were recorded for this clone. This chain uses TRBV4-2 with TRBJ2-1, with TRBD2 identical over 8 bases. The V segment lost 6 bases and the J segment 2 bases; nucleotides outside the gene matches: 9. CDR1 is LGHNA, CDR2 YNFKEQ, per germline. The CDR3 length is 16 residues. The CDR3 reads CASSSTTSGPYNEQFF. The CDR3 DNA sequence: TGTGCCAGCAGTTCTACTACTAGCGGACCCTACAATGAGCAGTTCTTC.

The CDR3 bases are TGTGCCAGCAGTTTAAGTCACGGAATGAGGACTAACACTGAAGCTTTCTTT. Its translation is CASSLSHGMRTNTEAFF. The chain employs TRBV27 and TRBJ1-1; no firm D call. The CDR3 loop spans 17 amino acids. The germline gives CDR1 MNHEY, CDR2 SMNVEV (reference sequence). The V gene lost 2 bases and the J gene lost 2 bases, with 18 bases spanning the gap.